One sample yielded the 30 T cell receptor beta chains listed below, sequenced in a study of response to subunit inactivated influenza vaccine. A single record per CDR3 protein comes from TCRdb applying MiXCR to the RT-PCR reads. The sample records more than 500,000 distinct CDR3 sequences, approximately 10% being singletons. These sequences were also reported in another study, on T cells expressing NK-cell markers. From that second work: With UMIs, 5'RACE template switching was used to make TCR beta cDNA.

The starting material was PBMCs from blood, obtained on the day of vaccination. These receptors came from a man between 50 and 59 years old who received an inactivated influenza vaccine.

The sample holds a few counts of this clonotype. This sequence joins TRBV24-1 and TRBJ2-2; D is uncertain. In germline, CDR1 is KGHDR, CDR2 SFDVKD. This CDR3 comprises 14 residues. The V end was cut by 5 bases, the J end by 1 base, with 7 bases between. This CDR3 is CATSGLVNTGELFF. The CDR3 DNA reads TGTGCCACCAGTGGGTTAGTGAACACCGGGGAGCTGTTTTTT.

There are a few counts of this clonotype. This chain uses TRBV20-1 with TRBJ2-3; maybe TRBD1 (6 bases). There are 12 residues in the CDR3. The germline CDR1 and CDR2 sequences are DFQATT and SNEGSKA (reference sequence). Trimming took 5 bases from V and 0 from J, leaving 6 bases between them. The CDR3 DNA reads as TGCAGTGCTCAGGGGAGCACAGATACGCAGTATTTT. Amino acid sequence: CSAQGSTDTQYF.

The genes are TRBV7-2 and TRBJ2-3; 7 bases are shared with TRBD2. The CDR3 has 13 residues. Germline-derived CDR1 and CDR2 are SGHTA and FQGNSA. V lost 6 bases and J lost 6; bases outside the gene matches: 6. The DNA for the CDR3 is TGTGCCAGCAGTCAAATGGGGGGGGATACGCAGTATTTT. This encodes CASSQMGGDTQYF.

This clonotype has a count of ten or more. The chain links TRBV12-3 or TRBV12-4 to TRBJ2-5; tentative D call: TRBD1 (6 bases). This CDR3 spans 15 amino acids. V was pared by 5 bases and J by 0 bases, with 13 bases between. CDR3 loop: CASSTSGVYQETQYF. CDR3 nucleotide sequence: TGTGCCAGCAGTACGTCAGGGGTATACCAAGAGACCCAGTACTTC.

The chain employs TRBV11-2 and TRBJ2-5; D unresolved. Germline assignment: CDR1 SGHAT and CDR2 FQNNGV. Between the trimmed V and J ends, which lost 3 bases and 1 base, there was a span of 6 bases. The CDR3 consists of 13 residues. The CDR3 coding sequence is TGTGCCAGCAGCTTTGAGATCCAAGAGACCCAGTACTTC. It is translated as CASSFEIQETQYF.

This clonotype was observed a few times. The chain combines TRBV20-1 with TRBJ2-7, with 8 bases lining up with TRBD2. The CDR3 runs 15 residues. Germline V lookup: CDR1 DFQATT, CDR2 SNEGSKA (reference sequence). Trimming cost V 1 base and J 3 bases; bases outside gene matches: 8. The CDR3 DNA reads as TGCAGTGCTAGAGCCCCCGGGACTAGAAACTACGAGCAGTACTTC. Amino acids: CSARAPGTRNYEQYF.

The gene calls are TRBV10-3 and TRBJ1-6; weak D call: TRBD1 (6 bases). Trimming pared 3 bases from V and 9 bases from J, leaving 15 bases between. Germline CDR1 is ENHRY and CDR2 is SYGVKD. The CDR3 has 15 amino acids. The DNA of the CDR3 is TGTGCCATCAGTGACCGAGAACAGGGCGGTTCACCCCTCCACTTT. Amino acid sequence: CAISDREQGGSPLHF.

This clonotype has a handful of counts. The chain recombines TRBV20-1 with TRBJ2-1; 7 nucleotides line up with TRBD2. The CDR3 contains 16 residues. The germline CDR1 and CDR2 sequences are DFQATT and SNEGSKA (reference sequence). V trimming: 3 bases; J trimming: 3 bases; junction bases outside the gene matches: 11. The CDR3 bases are TGCAGTGCTAGCCGAGGGCTAGCGGTACTCTACAATGAGCAGTTCTTC. Protein sequence: CSASRGLAVLYNEQFF.

This rearrangement joins TRBV6-5 to TRBJ2-1; 10 positions agree with TRBD1. The CDR3 is made up of 16 amino acids. Germline values: CDR1 MNHEY, CDR2 SVGAGI. Trimming at V came to 5 bases and at J to 7 bases, leaving 11 bases not matched to a gene. The CDR3 reads CASSLRDRGLSNEQFF. The CDR3 bases are TGTGCCAGCAGTCTACGGGACAGGGGATTATCAAATGAGCAGTTCTTC.

The chain links TRBV5-1 to TRBJ2-3, with 7 bases matching TRBD1. Germline CDR1 SGHRS, CDR2 YFSETQ. Trimming cost V 3 bases and J 4 bases; bases outside gene matches: 8. The CDR3 extends over 15 amino acids. For the CDR3, the DNA is TGCGCCAGCAGCTCGACAGGGTCTGGCCCAGATACGCAGTATTTT. Translating it yields CASSSTGSGPDTQYF.

This clonotype was detected only a few times. The chain links TRBV5-1 to TRBJ2-2, with TRBD1 matching 8 bases. Germline CDR1 is SGHRS and CDR2 is YFSETQ. V shed 2 bases and J 1 base; nucleotides not matched to a gene: 7. This CDR3 comprises 17 residues. The CDR3 DNA reads TGCGCCAGCAGCTTCAACTCAGGGGGCGAGAACACCGGGGAGCTGTTTTTT. Translated: CASSFNSGGENTGELFF.

This chain connects TRBV29-1 to TRBJ2-2, with unresolved D. The CDR3 is made up of 14 amino acids. CDR1 and CDR2 from the germline V gene are SQVTM and ANQGSEA. V was trimmed by 6 bases and J by 2 bases, leaving 13 bases between them. The CDR3 nucleotides are TGCAGCGTGAAAAGCTTAACCAACACCGGGGAGCTGTTTTTT. Protein sequence: CSVKSLTNTGELFF.

In this sample, this clonotype turned up a few times. J is TRBJ1-2 and V is TRBV7-9; weak D call: TRBD1 (5 bases). The CDR3 loop spans 14 amino acids. V lost 8 bases and J 8 bases, leaving 21 bases between the germline ends. Germline V lookup: CDR1 SEHNR, CDR2 FQNEAQ (reference sequence). The CDR3 DNA follows: TGTGCCAGCTTAAGGGGCAACAAGGAGGACGGCTACACCTTC. As protein: CASLRGNKEDGYTF.

The chain employs TRBV5-1 and TRBJ2-7, with 11 bases matching TRBD1. Germline CDR1 and CDR2: SGHRS and YFSETQ. The CDR3 loop spans 14 amino acids. The junction had 5 bases not matched to a gene; V was cut back by 4 bases and J by 5 bases. CDR3 sequence reads: CASSARTGGNEQYF. The CDR3 nucleotides read TGCGCCAGCAGCGCCCGGACAGGGGGCAACGAGCAGTACTTC.

This clonotype was counted at least ten times. The chain combines TRBV27 with TRBJ1-1; unclear D gene. The germline V gene has CDR1 MNHEY and CDR2 SMNVEV (reference sequence). The CDR3 covers 14 residues. With 8 bases removed from V and 6 bases from J, the gap between germline ends came to 19 bases. CDR3 sequence (DNA): TGTGCCAGCTTCCCTTGGGCGGGGTCTCCTGAAGCTTTCTTT. It specifies CASFPWAGSPEAFF.

This clonotype was picked up a small number of times. The chain couples TRBV5-1 to TRBJ1-6; perhaps TRBD1 as D (5 bases). The V and J ends lost 0 bases and 2 bases respectively, with 9 bases between them. Germline V gene data show CDR1 as SGHRS and CDR2 as YFSETQ. The CDR3 spans 16 residues. The CDR3 spells CASSLVGATYNSPLHF. CDR3 bases: TGCGCCAGCAGCTTGGTTGGGGCAACCTATAATTCACCCCTCCACTTT.

This clonotype was detected only a few times. The J gene is TRBJ2-5, the V gene TRBV29-1, with D perhaps TRBD1 (5 bases). Trimming removed 4 bases from V and 1 base from J, with 13 bases in between. Germline V lookup: CDR1 SQVTM, CDR2 ANQGSEA. The CDR3 is 14 amino acids. Written as DNA, the CDR3 is TGCAGCGTTGCCATCGGCAGGGCCCAAGAGACCCAGTACTTC. Encoded protein: CSVAIGRAQETQYF.

This clonotype was counted at least ten times. J is TRBJ2-1 and V is TRBV7-2, with unresolved D. From germline, CDR1 is SGHTA and CDR2 FQGNSA. V was clipped by 3 bases and J by 7 bases, with 4 bases between them. The CDR3 extends over 11 amino acids. The CDR3 loop reads CASSFLNEQFF. CDR3 nucleotides: TGTGCCAGCAGCTTTTTAAATGAGCAGTTCTTC.

At least ten counts were recorded for this clonotype. The J gene is TRBJ2-5, the V gene TRBV11-2, with 10 nucleotides matching TRBD2. With V trimmed by 5 bases and J by 6 bases, 21 bases remained unmatched. The CDR3 spans 19 residues. The V gene's germline CDR1 is SGHAT and CDR2 FQNNGV. CDR3 sequence reads: CASSPQAGGLQRGGKTQYF. CDR3 nucleotide sequence: TGTGCCAGCAGCCCCCAGGCAGGGGGATTGCAGCGGGGGGGTAAGACCCAGTACTTC.

The V and J genes are TRBV12-3 or TRBV12-4 and TRBJ2-2, with D uncertain. This CDR3 region has 13 residues. V was clipped by 2 bases and J by 6 bases, with 7 bases between them. CDR3 amino acids: CASSLMSSGELFF. The CDR3 DNA is TGTGCCAGCAGTTTAATGAGTTCCGGGGAGCTGTTTTTT.

This clonotype has a handful of counts. This chain joins TRBV7-3 and TRBJ2-5; D unclear. The CDR3 consists of 13 residues. Trimming cost V 5 bases and J 3 bases, with 10 bases left between them. CDR1 SGHTA and CDR2 FQGTGA come from the germline V gene. CDR3 sequence: CASSPSREETQYF. The CDR3 nucleotides read TGTGCCAGCAGCCCTAGTCGAGAAGAGACCCAGTACTTC.

There are a few counts of this clonotype. The gene calls are TRBV20-1 and TRBJ1-5; D is uncertain. CDR1 DFQATT and CDR2 SNEGSKA come from the germline V gene (reference sequence). With 3 bases removed from V and 4 bases from J, the gap between germline ends came to 10 bases. The CDR3 consists of 13 residues. The CDR3 loop reads CSARISLNQPQHF. CDR3 DNA: TGCAGTGCTAGGATCTCCTTGAATCAGCCCCAGCATTTT.

V and J are TRBV9 and TRBJ1-3, with TRBD1 identical over 8 bases. The J segment lost 0 bases and the V segment lost 4 bases, leaving 12 bases of the junction unmatched. The CDR3 spans 18 residues. Germline V lookup: CDR1 SGDLS, CDR2 YYNGEE. The CDR3 region is CASSPGTGPTASGNTIYF. Here the CDR3 DNA reads TGTGCCAGCAGCCCAGGGACAGGACCGACCGCCTCTGGAAACACCATATATTTT.

CDR3 amino acids: CASSLFGTGKFF. In DNA form, the CDR3 reads TGTGCCAGCAGCTTATTCGGGACAGGGAAGTTCTTC. The chain carries TRBV7-9 and TRBJ2-1, with TRBD1 identical over 9 bases. Germline V gives CDR1 SEHNR, CDR2 FQNEAQ (reference sequence). The CDR3 is made up of 12 amino acids. V lost 2 bases to trimming and J lost 14 bases; unmatched junction nucleotides: 4.

The sample holds a few counts of this clonotype. The junction departs from germline at one end; a sequencing error may be responsible. The DNA of the CDR3 is TGTGCCAGCAGCGAAGACTTGTACGAGCAGTACTTC. Translating it yields CASSEDLYEQYF. This sequence joins TRBV4-2 and TRBJ2-7; D remains unclear. Germline V gene lookup returns CDR1 LGHNA and CDR2 YNFKEQ. This CDR3 region has 12 residues.

The V gene is TRBV12-3 or TRBV12-4, the J gene TRBJ2-1; D is perhaps TRBD2 (5 bases). The CDR3 spans 14 residues. The germline V and J ends were trimmed by 7 bases and 6 bases, with 16 bases remaining between them. The CDR3 is CASTSHERVNEQFF. CDR3 bases: TGTGCCAGCACCTCTCACGAGAGGGTCAATGAGCAGTTCTTC.

This clonotype appeared many times. The chain has TRBV20-1 and TRBJ2-5; D possibly corresponds to TRBD1 (5 bases). Trimming cost V 3 bases and J 0 bases, with 8 bases left between them. The CDR3 has 13 residues. Per the germline V gene, CDR1 is DFQATT and CDR2 is SNEGSKA (reference sequence). CDR3 amino acids: CSARDIYQETQYF. CDR3 bases: TGCAGTGCTAGGGACATCTACCAAGAGACCCAGTACTTC.

The chain links TRBV9 to TRBJ2-1; D is possibly TRBD2 (5 bases). The germline V gene encodes CDR1 SGDLS and CDR2 YYNGEE. The CDR3 runs to 15 residues. Trimming removed 3 bases at V and 3 bases at J, with 13 bases between. For the CDR3, the DNA is TGTGCCAGCAGCGAGGTTGGCGGGCTCTACAATGAGCAGTTCTTC. It specifies CASSEVGGLYNEQFF.

V is TRBV7-8 and J is TRBJ2-1, with 10 nucleotides matching TRBD1. CDR1 is SGHVS and CDR2 is FQNEAQ in the germline V gene. The CDR3 totals 15 residues. V lost 5 bases and J lost 8; bases outside the gene matches: 9. The CDR3 reads CASSPTTGGSDEQFF. DNA of the CDR3: TGTGCCAGCAGCCCGACGACAGGGGGCTCGGATGAGCAGTTCTTC.

This clonotype was counted many times. The V call is TRBV15, the J call TRBJ2-3; D is possibly TRBD1 or TRBD2 (6 bases each). Deletions cut 1 base from V and 0 bases from J, with 14 bases between. This CDR3 contains 17 residues. In germline, CDR1 is LNHNV, CDR2 YYDKDF (reference sequence). CDR3 residues: CATSRGSRGLSTDTQYF. The CDR3 DNA is TGTGCCACCAGCAGAGGGTCCCGGGGGCTTAGCACAGATACGCAGTATTTT.